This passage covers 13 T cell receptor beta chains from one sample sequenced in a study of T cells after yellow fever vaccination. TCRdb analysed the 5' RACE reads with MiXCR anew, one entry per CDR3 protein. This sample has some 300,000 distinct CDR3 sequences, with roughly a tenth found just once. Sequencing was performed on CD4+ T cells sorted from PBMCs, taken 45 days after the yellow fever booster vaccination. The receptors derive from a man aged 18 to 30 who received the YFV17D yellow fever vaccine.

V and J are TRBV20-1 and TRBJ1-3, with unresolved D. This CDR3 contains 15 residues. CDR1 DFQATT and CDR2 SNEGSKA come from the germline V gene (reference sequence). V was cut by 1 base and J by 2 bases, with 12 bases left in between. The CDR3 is CSARGTSGPGNTIYF. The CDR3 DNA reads TGCAGTGCTAGAGGGACCAGCGGCCCTGGAAACACCATATATTTT.

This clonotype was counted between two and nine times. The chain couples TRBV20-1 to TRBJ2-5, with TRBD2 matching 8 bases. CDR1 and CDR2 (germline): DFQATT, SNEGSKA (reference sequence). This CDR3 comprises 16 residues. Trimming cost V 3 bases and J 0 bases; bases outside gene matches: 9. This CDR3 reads CSASPTSGAHQETQYF. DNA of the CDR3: TGCAGTGCTAGCCCCACTAGCGGAGCCCACCAAGAGACCCAGTACTTC.

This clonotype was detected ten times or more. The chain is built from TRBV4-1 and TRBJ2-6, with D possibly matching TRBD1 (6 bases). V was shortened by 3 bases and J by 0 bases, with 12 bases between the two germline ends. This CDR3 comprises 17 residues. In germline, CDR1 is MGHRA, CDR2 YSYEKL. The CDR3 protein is CASSHPTGSSGANVLTF. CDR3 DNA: TGCGCCAGCAGCCACCCCACAGGGAGCTCTGGGGCCAACGTCCTGACTTTC.

The CDR3: CASSHPAQGAQYF. CDR3 bases: TGTGCCAGCAGCCATCCCGCGCAGGGGGCGCAGTATTTT. The chain links TRBV7-2 to TRBJ2-3; the match to TRBD1 covers 7 bases. The CDR3 contains 13 residues. V lost 5 bases to trimming and J lost 10 bases; unmatched junction nucleotides: 9. Germline CDR1 SGHTA, CDR2 FQGNSA.

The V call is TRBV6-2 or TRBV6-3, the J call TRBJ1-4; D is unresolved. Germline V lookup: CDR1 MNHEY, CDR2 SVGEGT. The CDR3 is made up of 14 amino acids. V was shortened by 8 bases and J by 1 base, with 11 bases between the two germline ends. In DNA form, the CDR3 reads TGTGCCAGCGCCAACAAGGGAACTAATGAAAAACTGTTTTTT. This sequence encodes CASANKGTNEKLFF.

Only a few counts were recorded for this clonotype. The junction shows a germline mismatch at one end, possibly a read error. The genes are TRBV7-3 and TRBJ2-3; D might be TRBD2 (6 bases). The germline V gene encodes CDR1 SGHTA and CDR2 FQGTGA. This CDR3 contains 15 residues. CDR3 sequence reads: CASSPPGVGPDTQFF. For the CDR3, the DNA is TGTGCCAGCAGCCCGCCGGGGGTGGGCCCAGATACGCAGTTTTTT.

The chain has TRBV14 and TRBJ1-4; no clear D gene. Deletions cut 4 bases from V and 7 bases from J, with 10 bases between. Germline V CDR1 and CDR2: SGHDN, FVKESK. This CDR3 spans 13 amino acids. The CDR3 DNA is TGTGCCAGCAGCCCCCGGACCGGTGAAAAACTGTTTTTT. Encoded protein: CASSPRTGEKLFF. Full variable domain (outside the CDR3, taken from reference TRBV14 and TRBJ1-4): EAGVTQFPSHSVIEKGQTVTLRCDPISGHDNLYWYRRVMGKEIKFLLHFVKESKQDESGMPNNRFLAERTGGTYSTLKVQPAELEDSGVYFCASSPRTGEKLFFGSGTQLSVL.

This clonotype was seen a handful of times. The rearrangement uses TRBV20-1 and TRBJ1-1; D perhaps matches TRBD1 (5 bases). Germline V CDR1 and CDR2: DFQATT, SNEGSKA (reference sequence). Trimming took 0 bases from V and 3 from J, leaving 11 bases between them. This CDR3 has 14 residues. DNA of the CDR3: TGCAGTGCTAGAGATGGGGGTTTCTACACTGAAGCTTTCTTT. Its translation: CSARDGGFYTEAFF.

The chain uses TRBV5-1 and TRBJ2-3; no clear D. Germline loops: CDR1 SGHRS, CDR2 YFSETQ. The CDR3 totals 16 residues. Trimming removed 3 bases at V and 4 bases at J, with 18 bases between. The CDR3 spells CASSWRPDFAADTQYF. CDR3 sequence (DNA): TGCGCCAGCAGCTGGCGTCCCGATTTTGCCGCAGATACGCAGTATTTT. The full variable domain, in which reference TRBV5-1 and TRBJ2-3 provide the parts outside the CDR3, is KAGVTQTPRYLIKTRGQQVTLSCSPISGHRSVSWYQQTPGQGLQFLFEYFSETQRNKGNFPGRFSGRQFSNSRSEMNVSTLELGDSALYLCASSWRPDFAADTQYFGPGTRLTVL.

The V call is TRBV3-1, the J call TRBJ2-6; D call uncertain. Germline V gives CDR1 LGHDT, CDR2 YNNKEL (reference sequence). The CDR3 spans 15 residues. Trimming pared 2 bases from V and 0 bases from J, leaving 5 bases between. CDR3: CASSQTPSGANVLTF. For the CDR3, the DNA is TGTGCCAGCAGCCAAACTCCCTCTGGGGCCAACGTCCTGACTTTC.

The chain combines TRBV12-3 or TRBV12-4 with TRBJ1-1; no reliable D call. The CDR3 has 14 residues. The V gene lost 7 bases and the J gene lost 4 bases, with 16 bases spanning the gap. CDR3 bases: TGTGCCAGCACCCCGGGTCAAGGAGGCACTGAAGCTTTCTTT. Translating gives CASTPGQGGTEAFF.

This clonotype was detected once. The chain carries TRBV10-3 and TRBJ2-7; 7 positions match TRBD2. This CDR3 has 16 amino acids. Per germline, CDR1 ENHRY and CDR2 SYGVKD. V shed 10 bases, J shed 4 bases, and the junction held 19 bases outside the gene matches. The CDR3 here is CASAEGNWGGSYEQYF. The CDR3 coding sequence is TGTGCCAGCGCTGAAGGAAACTGGGGGGGATCATACGAGCAGTACTTC.

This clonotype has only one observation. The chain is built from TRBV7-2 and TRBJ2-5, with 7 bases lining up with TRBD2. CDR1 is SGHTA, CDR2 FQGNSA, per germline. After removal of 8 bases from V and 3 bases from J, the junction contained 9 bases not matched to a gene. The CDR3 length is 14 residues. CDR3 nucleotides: TGTGCCAGCGGGCGCTGGGGGGGAGAAGAGACCCAGTACTTC. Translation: CASGRWGGEETQYF.